This T cell receptor beta chain emerged from a study of shared T cell receptors in the human thymus. J was trimmed by 2 bases and V by 4 bases; bases with no gene match: 9. The CDR3 is 18 amino acids. Germline loops: CDR1 SGHRS, CDR2 YFSETQ. TCRdb keeps only in-frame clones here, not all; method: immunoSEQ multiplex PCR. The table has a few hundred thousand clones, around 93% seen once. The sequence was obtained from a human donor. Specimen: thymocytes. J is TRBJ2-7 and V is TRBV5-1; 16 nucleotides agree with TRBD2. CDR3 protein: CASSHPGLAGGPPYEQYF. In nucleotides, the CDR3 is TGCGCCAGCAGCCACCCGGGACTAGCGGGAGGGCCCCCCTACGAGCAGTACTTC. The full variable domain, rest sourced from reference TRBV5-1 and TRBJ2-7, is KAGVTQTPRYLIKTRGQQVTLSCSPISGHRSVSWYQQTPGQGLQFLFEYFSETQRNKGNFPGRFSGRQFSNSRSEMNVSTLELGDSALYLCASSHPGLAGGPPYEQYFGPGTRLTVT.